The source of this T cell receptor (beta chain) is a study of cytomegalovirus exposure and HLA in healthy donors. Trimming shortened V by 0 bases and J by 2 bases, and 10 bases separated the two germline ends. The CDR3 is made up of 15 amino acids. Germline V gives CDR1 SGHRS, CDR2 YFSETQ. The PCR contained 60 Vbeta and 13 Jbeta primers. Profiled with immunoSEQ multiplex PCR; TCRdb holds only in-frame clones, not every one. The profile shows about 70,000 clones, roughly 74% of them singletons. No CMV serostatus was recorded for this donor. The V gene is TRBV5-1, the J gene TRBJ2-3; D is possibly TRBD1 (6 bases). This receptor was taken from a human donor in good health. Sequenced sample: PBMCs. The CDR3 spells CASSLEAGVTDTQYF. CDR3 sequence (DNA): TGCGCCAGCAGCTTGGAAGCAGGGGTCACAGATACGCAGTATTTT.